This T cell receptor beta chain derives from a study of T cells in pancreatic ductal adenocarcinoma. Overall study results and limits: Tumors hold more CD45RO+ effector T cells, which may bias toward lower diversity. This surgical cohort overrepresents the minority presenting with early-stage disease.

Selected pancreatic ductal adenocarcinoma patients had undergone surgery without neoadjuvant therapy. The method was immunoSEQ multiplex PCR; TCRdb's version includes in-frame clones alone and lacks a portion of them. This sample has 97,000 or so clones; roughly 95% occur once, and the top ten carry roughly 3.1%. Concerning this clone: No antigen is known for it.

The CDR3 extends over 15 amino acids. V gave up 2 bases and J gave up 2 bases; unmatched junction bases: 6. Germline V CDR1 and CDR2: SGHAT, FQNNGV. The sample comprised PBMCs. The chain combines TRBV11-2 with TRBJ2-7; TRBD2 matches at 7 bases. The receptor comes from a human donor with pancreatic ductal adenocarcinoma. The CDR3 protein is CASSLSRDYPYEQYF. The CDR3 DNA reads as TGTGCCAGCAGCTTAAGCCGGGACTACCCCTACGAGCAGTACTTC. Looking up the rest from reference TRBV11-2 and TRBJ2-7 gives the full variable domain: EAGVAQSPRYKIIEKRQSVAFWCNPISGHATLYWYQQILGQGPKLLIQFQNNGVVDDSQLPKDRFSAERLKGVDSTLKIQPAKLEDSAVYLCASSLSRDYPYEQYFGPGTRLTVT.